This is a list of T cell receptor beta chains from one sample in a study of T-cell reconstitution after alpha-beta-depleted transplantation in children. TCRdb reprocessed the PCR reads with MiXCR, giving one entry per CDR3 protein. Here the sample spans about 590,000 distinct CDR3 sequences, 13% being singletons. The sequencing used PBMCs, mostly from graft donor cells, collected 360 days after TCRalphabeta/CD19-depleted stem cell transplant. Receptor source: a male patient aged 10 to 17 who had a stem cell transplant for acute myeloid leukemia, so the T cells may come from the graft donor. Both conserved end residues are part of each CDR3. The D gene is left open where the match is weak. Size tells how often a clone was seen (once, few, many) or the class of an expanded clone, and some rows leave it out.

d_call j_call v_call clone_size cdr3_aa cdr3_nt
TRBD2 TRBJ2-1 TRBV5-1 few CASSLRTSGSSDEQFF TGCGCCAGCAGCCTAAGGACTAGCGGGAGTTCCGATGAGCAGTTCTTC
- TRBJ1-2 TRBV20-1 - CSQDSKGYGYTF TGCAGTCAGGACTCGAAGGGATATGGCTACACCTTC
TRBD2 TRBJ2-7 TRBV20-1 many CSAIDPGLAGVEQYF TGCAGTGCCATTGACCCGGGACTAGCGGGAGTTGAGCAGTACTTC
- TRBJ2-1 TRBV9 - CASSKSGTSNNEQFF TGTGCCAGCAGTAAATCCGGGACGTCTAACAATGAGCAGTTCTTC
- TRBJ2-1 TRBV29-1 few CSVEDRGTYNEQFF TGCAGCGTTGAAGATAGGGGGACCTACAATGAGCAGTTCTTC
- TRBJ2-5 TRBV6-5 - CASSYSYRDQETQYF TGTGCCAGCAGTTACTCCTACAGGGACCAAGAGACCCAGTACTTC
TRBD1 TRBJ2-1 TRBV7-2 - CSSSSQGAFSNEQFF TGTTCCAGCAGCTCCCAGGGGGCCTTTAGCAATGAGCAGTTCTTC
TRBD2 TRBJ2-1 TRBV27 many CASSTGGSGVNEQFF TGTGCCAGTTCCACGGGCGGGAGTGGTGTTAATGAGCAGTTCTTC
TRBD2 TRBJ2-2 TRBV7-3 many CASSGTSDTGELFF TGTGCCAGCAGCGGGACTAGTGACACCGGGGAGCTGTTTTTT
- TRBJ2-3 TRBV12-3/TRBV12-4 many CASSFHGDTQYF TGTGCCAGCAGTTTTCATGGTGATACGCAGTATTTT
- TRBJ1-1 TRBV5-5 few CASSLASLGTEAFF TGTGCCAGCAGCTTGGCCTCCTTGGGCACTGAAGCTTTCTTT
- TRBJ2-1 TRBV12-3/TRBV12-4 many CASTIVVFGRSSYNEQFF TGTGCCAGCACCATTGTGGTATTTGGGCGAAGCTCCTACAATGAGCAGTTCTTC
- TRBJ2-1 TRBV5-1 few CASSFGYVGYNEQFF TGCGCCAGCAGCTTCGGGTACGTTGGCTACAATGAGCAGTTCTTC
- TRBJ2-7 TRBV12-3/TRBV12-4 - CASSFSFLEQYF TGTGCCAGCAGTTTCTCGTTTCTGGAGCAGTACTTC
- TRBJ2-5 TRBV29-1 - CSVEDRGKETQYF TGCAGCGTTGAAGATCGGGGGAAAGAGACCCAGTACTTC
TRBD1 TRBJ2-6 TRBV2 many CASTRDRESFGANVLTF TGTGCCAGCACGAGGGACAGGGAATCTTTTGGGGCCAACGTCCTGACTTTC
TRBD1 TRBJ2-5 TRBV7-9 many CASSSHRGRETQYF TGTGCCAGCAGCTCCCACAGGGGCAGAGAGACCCAGTACTTC
- TRBJ2-7 TRBV20-1 many CSPRTGYEQYF TGCAGTCCCCGGACGGGTTACGAGCAGTACTTC
- TRBJ1-5 TRBV6-2/TRBV6-3 - CASIPRGADNQPQHF TGTGCCAGCATCCCGAGGGGCGCGGACAATCAGCCCCAGCATTTT
- TRBJ2-1 TRBV6-5 - CASSYSTGVFRCGYNEQFF TGTGCCAGCAGTTACTCGACGGGGGTATTCAGATGTGGCTACAATGAGCAGTTCTTC
- TRBJ2-7 TRBV5-1 - CASSLAWAGYEQYF TGCGCCAGCAGCTTGGCCTGGGCTGGCTACGAGCAGTACTTC
- TRBJ2-3 TRBV20-1 few CSARDFGKAGGTDTQYF TGCAGTGCTAGAGATTTTGGCAAGGCCGGGGGCACAGATACGCAGTATTTT
TRBD1 TRBJ2-1 TRBV15 - CATSRDRGRGPRNEQFF TGTGCCACCAGCAGAGATCGGGGCAGGGGGCCAAGAAATGAGCAGTTCTTC
TRBD2 TRBJ2-3 TRBV20-1 few CSAKGVGLAGSYTDTQYF TGCAGTGCAAAAGGGGTAGGGCTAGCGGGATCATACACAGATACGCAGTATTTT
- TRBJ1-1 TRBV28 few CASSNLFMNTEAFF TGTGCCAGCAGCAACCTATTCATGAACACTGAAGCTTTCTTT
- TRBJ1-1 TRBV28 many CASSPPGGWGTEAFF TGTGCCAGCAGTCCTCCCGGAGGGTGGGGCACTGAAGCTTTCTTT
- TRBJ2-5 TRBV6-2/TRBV6-3 many CASSYSSLVPAVGRQETQYF TGTGCCAGCAGTTACTCCTCCTTGGTCCCAGCGGTGGGCCGGCAAGAGACCCAGTACTTC
- TRBJ2-7 TRBV2 many CASRRTFSYEQYF TGTGCCAGCAGGCGGACGTTCTCCTACGAGCAGTACTTC
TRBD1 TRBJ2-3 TRBV6-1 - CASSRDRGRDTQYF TGTGCCAGCAGCCGGGACAGGGGGCGAGATACGCAGTATTTT
TRBD1 TRBJ2-1 TRBV29-1 - CSVEEGQGMSEQFF TGCAGCGTTGAAGAAGGACAGGGGATGAGTGAGCAGTTCTTC
- TRBJ2-7 TRBV12-3/TRBV12-4 many CASSLARVRREQYF TGTGCCAGCAGTTTAGCCAGGGTGAGAAGGGAGCAGTACTTC
TRBD1 TRBJ2-7 TRBV13 few CASSLGGFGTGNNEQYF TGTGCCAGCAGCCTAGGGGGTTTCGGGACAGGGAATAACGAGCAGTACTTC
- TRBJ2-3 TRBV29-1 few CSVEAWAPAEADTQYF TGCAGCGTTGAAGCCTGGGCTCCAGCCGAAGCAGATACGCAGTATTTT
TRBD1 TRBJ2-7 TRBV14 many CASQHGDSAYEQYF TGTGCCAGCCAGCATGGGGACAGTGCCTACGAGCAGTACTTC
- TRBJ2-7 TRBV7-9 - CASSLALAWSYEQYF TGTGCCAGCAGCTTAGCCCTAGCGTGGTCCTACGAGCAGTACTTC
TRBD2 TRBJ2-1 TRBV7-2 - CASSLAKTSGRYHEQFF TGTGCCAGCAGCTTAGCGAAGACTAGCGGGAGGTACCATGAGCAGTTCTTC
- TRBJ2-2 TRBV29-1 few CSVDGRLGDTGELFF TGCAGCGTTGATGGTCGACTCGGGGACACCGGGGAGCTGTTTTTT
- TRBJ2-1 TRBV10-3 - CAINGRKDNEQFF TGTGCCATCAACGGGAGAAAGGACAATGAGCAGTTCTTC
TRBD2 TRBJ2-1 TRBV24-1 few CATSDQELARYNEQFF TGTGCCACCAGTGATCAGGAACTAGCGCGTTACAATGAGCAGTTCTTC
TRBD2 TRBJ2-2 TRBV6-1 - CASRGLAGNPNTGELFF TGTGCCAGCAGAGGACTAGCGGGAAACCCGAACACCGGGGAGCTGTTTTTT